A single T cell receptor beta chain is shown here with its context. Its antigen is currently not known. No base qualities exist here, and no much larger clone lies one base off it. This specimen's treatment or condition label, interpreted: roughly ten-day PBMC culture with coronavirus spike peptide pools or control peptides (ViraFEST assay). The ViraFEST assay was used in the study, in which antigen-specific T cells were expanded with peptide pools and expanded clonotypes were subsequently identified by TCR sequencing. The positive SARS-CoV-2 PCR tests of the convalescent patients were dated from March to December 2020, before the Alpha, Beta and Delta variants emerged in the United States. Each well held around 2 million PBMCs cultured in IMDM containing roughly 5% human AB serum and roughly 10 IU/ml IL-2, with roughly 10 ug/ml peptide pools added. Half of the culture medium was replaced with fresh IL-2-containing medium on days 3 and 7. After nine to eleven days of culture, CD4+ T cells were isolated by negative selection with the EasySep CD4+ T cell isolation kit. PBMCs were separated from whole blood using Ficoll-Paque Plus gradient centrifugation and then either used fresh or cryopreserved at -140C. Triplicate wells were generally used for each culture condition.

There are 12 amino acids in the CDR3, from cysteine to phenylalanine inclusive. The kept DNA is CDR3 alone, 36 bases in frame from the first base. Taken from the germline V gene (reference sequence), the CDR1 and CDR2 loops are LNHDA and SQIVND. Trimming takes 5 bases from V and 1 base from J, and the germline ends sit 5 bases apart. These data come from a study of vaccination and CD4 T cells after COVID-19 (dated by TCRdb to 2022 to 2024). For the study in its entirety: Convalescent patients had a positive SARS-CoV-2 result on nasal swab PCR, and of these patients, several had mild disease and one had severe disease. In ten to eleven COVID-19 convalescent patients and a handful of infection-naive healthy vaccine recipients, researchers compared the spike-specific CD4+ TCR repertoire from before mRNA vaccination with the repertoire from after. Two doses of either the Pfizer-BioNTech BNT162b2 vaccine (n=8) or the Moderna mRNA-1273 vaccine (n=2) were administered to participants. Culture stimuli were overlapping spike peptide pools from SARS-CoV-2 and from the common cold coronaviruses HCoV-NL63, HCoV-OC43 and HCoV-229E. Control cultures received a CEFX viral epitope pool as the positive control, an HIV-1 Nef peptide pool as the negative control, or no peptide. Post-COVID blood samples from convalescent patients were collected a median of 101 days after diagnosis, with a range of roughly 35 to 161 days. The convalescent cohort comprised six males and four females, including two Hispanic individuals, seven Caucasians, two Asians and one multiracial person. Post-vaccine blood samples were taken a median of about 70 days after the second vaccine dose, with a range of 14 to 241 days. The full study reports these points: Relatively few convalescent patients were included in the study, and early timepoints after natural infection were not analyzed. An increase in the median number of SARS-CoV-2-reactive clonotypes from around 20 after infection to a few dozen after vaccination was observed, but the change was not found to be significant. Of the vaccine-specific clones found in convalescent patients, nearly all (304 of 307) were mono-reactive for SARS-CoV-2 spike instead of being cross-reactive with common cold coronaviruses. Among the post-vaccine SARS-CoV-2-reactive clones in convalescent patients, a median around 90% showed up only after vaccination, which suggests vaccine-specific priming.

Library prep was done by PCR. DNA from cultured CD4+ T cells was subjected to TCR sequencing with the Oncomine TCR Beta short-read assay at the Johns Hopkins FTIC core. The QIAamp micro DNA kit was used to extract genomic DNA from the cultured CD4+ T cells. Oncomine TCR Beta libraries made from cultured CD4+ T cells were pooled using unique dual indexes and sequenced on an Illumina iSeq 100. Per the authors' processing: Non-productive sequences were removed, and CDR3s that did not start with C, did not end with F or W, or were shorter than 7 amino acids were discarded. The MANAFEST web application identified antigen-specific clonotypes by comparing peptide-stimulated wells against reference wells and other culture wells. An FDR below 0.05, an odds ratio above 5, and a productive frequency above 0.1% in at least two of three replicate wells were required for clones to be considered positive. A clonotype counted as cross-reactive if it showed significant expansion both in the SARS-CoV-2 spike wells and in at least one common cold coronavirus spike condition. CDR3 homology was assessed with Levenshtein distances (stringdist) and unrooted phylogenetic trees (ape) in R version 3.6.1. TCRdb applied fastp at Q25 and MiXCR to the public reads, then kept only in-frame beta chains. Each CDR3 protein gets just one entry, which takes the most common genes and DNA from the rows behind it. What appears here as the V and J calls and clone size reflects TCRdb's work, not the paper's. Within this sample are roughly 10,000 distinct CDR3 sequences, with roughly 25% of them counted one time only. The ten largest make up approximately 25% of the sample.

The source of this sequence is a human donor who had recovered from COVID-19. Sequences were derived from CD4+ T cells from blood, cultured in vitro, sampled after SARS-CoV-2 vaccination. The chain uses TRBV19 and TRBJ1-1; the D gene assignment is ambiguous. CDR3 sequence: CASSPRNTEAFF. The DNA is TGTGCCAGTAGTCCGAGGAACACTGAAGCTTTCTTT.